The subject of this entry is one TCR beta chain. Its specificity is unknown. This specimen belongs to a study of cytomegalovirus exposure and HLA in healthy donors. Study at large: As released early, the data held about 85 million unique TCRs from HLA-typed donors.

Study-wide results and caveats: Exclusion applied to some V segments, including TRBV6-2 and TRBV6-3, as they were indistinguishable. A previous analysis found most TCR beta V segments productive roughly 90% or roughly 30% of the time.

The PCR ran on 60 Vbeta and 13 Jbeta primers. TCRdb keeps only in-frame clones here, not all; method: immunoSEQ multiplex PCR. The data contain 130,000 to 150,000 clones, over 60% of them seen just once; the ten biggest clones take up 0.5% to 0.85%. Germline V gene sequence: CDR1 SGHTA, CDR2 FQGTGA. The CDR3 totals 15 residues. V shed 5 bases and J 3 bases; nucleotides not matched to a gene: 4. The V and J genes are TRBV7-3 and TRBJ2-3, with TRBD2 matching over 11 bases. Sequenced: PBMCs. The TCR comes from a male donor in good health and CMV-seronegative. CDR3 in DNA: TGTGCCAGCAGCCTTAGCGGGAGGGAAACAGATACGCAGTATTTT. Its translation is CASSLSGRETDTQYF.